Below are 21 T cell receptor beta chains sequenced from a single sample in a study of early T cells in non-severe SARS-CoV-2 infection. TCRdb redid the calling of the 5' RACE reads with MiXCR, one entry per CDR3 protein. The table records about 22,000 distinct CDR3 sequences, approximately 5% of them present only once. The sequencing input was whole blood. These receptor sequences come from an adult who was a healthcare worker with PCR-confirmed SARS-CoV-2 infection or an uninfected control (not recorded which).

This clonotype was picked up a small number of times. The chain joins TRBV4-3 to TRBJ1-6, with D perhaps matching TRBD1 (5 bases). The CDR3 runs 16 residues. The germline gives CDR1 LGHNA, CDR2 YSLEER. V was cut by 0 bases and J by 11 bases, with 17 bases left in between. CDR3 sequence: CASSQDSGTLNAPLHF. The CDR3, as DNA: TGCGCCAGCAGCCAAGACTCCGGGACCCTCAACGCACCCCTCCACTTT.

This clonotype was detected ten times or more. This chain links TRBV19 with TRBJ2-7; 12 bases agree with TRBD1. In germline, CDR1 is LNHDA, CDR2 SQIVND (reference sequence). CDR3 size: 15 residues. V lost 3 bases and J lost 5; bases outside the gene matches: 5. CDR3 loop: CASSMVGTGGDEQYF. DNA of the CDR3: TGTGCCAGTAGTATGGTAGGGACAGGGGGCGACGAGCAGTACTTC.

This clonotype came up a few times. The CDR3 DNA reads as TGTGCCACCAGTGTGGGGCCCTCTGGCTACACCTTC. It yields the protein CATSVGPSGYTF. This chain uses TRBV24-1 with TRBJ1-2, with TRBD1 as a possible D gene (5 bases). Germline CDR1 reads KGHDR; CDR2 reads SFDVKD. The CDR3 sequence is 12 residues long. V lost 5 bases to trimming and J lost 7 bases, with 10 bases between them.

This clonotype was seen more than once but under ten times. The chain joins TRBV5-1 to TRBJ2-5, with 10 nucleotides matching TRBD1. V trimming: 0 bases; J trimming: 4 bases; junction bases outside the gene matches: 9. The CDR3 sequence is 17 residues long. Germline CDR1 and CDR2: SGHRS and YFSETQ. CDR3 amino acids: CASSLVPGTGASETQYF. The CDR3 bases are TGCGCCAGCAGCTTGGTTCCCGGGACAGGGGCGTCAGAGACCCAGTACTTC.

This clonotype was counted at least ten times. The chain couples TRBV9 to TRBJ2-1, with TRBD1 matching 8 bases. The CDR3 contains 16 residues. The V gene end was trimmed by 2 bases and the J gene end by 5 bases; junction bases not matched to a gene: 9. Germline V gene sequence: CDR1 SGDLS, CDR2 YYNGEE. The CDR3 nucleotides are TGTGCCAGCAGCGTCCTATCGGGACAGGACGACAATGAGCAGTTCTTC. Translated: CASSVLSGQDDNEQFF.

This clonotype was seen at least ten times. The chain uses TRBV10-3 and TRBJ1-4; D gene unclear. The CDR3 covers 13 residues. Germline assignment: CDR1 ENHRY and CDR2 SYGVKD. Trimming took 4 bases from V and 5 from J, leaving 8 bases between them. CDR3: CAISGEQNEKLFF. CDR3 coding DNA: TGTGCCATCAGTGGGGAGCAAAATGAAAAACTGTTTTTT.

This clonotype has only a few counts. The gene calls are TRBV7-2 and TRBJ1-3; D might be TRBD1 (6 bases). This CDR3 has 15 amino acids. The germline gives CDR1 SGHTA, CDR2 FQGNSA. V lost 1 base, J lost 2 bases, and 9 bases lay in between. CDR3 sequence: CASSLGPGAGNTIYF. The CDR3 nucleotides read TGTGCCAGCAGCTTAGGGCCAGGGGCTGGAAACACCATATATTTT.

This clonotype was counted ten times or more. This chain joins TRBV7-2 and TRBJ2-7, with 7 bases fitting TRBD1. Looked up from germline, CDR1 is SGHTA and CDR2 is FQGNSA. The junction had 5 bases not matched to a gene; V was cut back by 1 base and J by 5 bases. The CDR3 runs 14 residues. CDR3 sequence (DNA): TGTGCCAGCAGCTTAGTGCAGGGGGTCGACGAGCAGTACTTC. The encoded protein is CASSLVQGVDEQYF.

This clonotype was seen many times. The chain employs TRBV18 and TRBJ2-3, with a weak D call TRBD1 (6 bases). V was cut by 5 bases and J by 0 bases, with 12 bases left in between. Germline values: CDR1 KGHSH, CDR2 LQKENI. The CDR3 has 15 residues. As DNA, the CDR3 is TGTGCCAGCTCAATGACAGGAGCTAGCACAGATACGCAGTATTTT. Translation gives CASSMTGASTDTQYF.

This clonotype was detected ten times or more. The chain uses TRBV12-3 or TRBV12-4 and TRBJ2-1; a weak D match, TRBD1 (6 bases). V lost 2 bases and J lost 5, with 10 bases in between. The CDR3 has 14 amino acids. The CDR3 DNA reads as TGTGCCAGCAGTTTACCCCAGGGGAACAATGAGCAGTTCTTC. Its translation: CASSLPQGNNEQFF.

This clonotype was detected ten times or more. The chain combines TRBV2 with TRBJ1-5; D perhaps matches TRBD1 (5 bases). Trimming cost V 4 bases and J 4 bases, with 8 bases left between them. The V gene's germline CDR1 is SNHLY and CDR2 FYNNEI. The length of the CDR3 is 13 residues. The CDR3 region is CASSVGANQPQHF. CDR3 bases: TGTGCCAGCAGTGTCGGGGCGAATCAGCCCCAGCATTTT. Full variable domain (missing parts from reference TRBV2 and TRBJ1-5): EPEVTQTPSHQVTQMGQEVILRCVPISNHLYFYWYRQILGQKVEFLVSFYNNEISEKSEIFDDQFSVERPDGSNFTLKIRSTKLEDSAMYFCASSVGANQPQHFGDGTRLSIL.

V gene TRBV20-1 combines with J gene TRBJ1-1, with D hard to call. CDR1 DFQATT and CDR2 SNEGSKA come from the germline V gene (reference sequence). V was trimmed by 4 bases and J by 1 base, leaving 7 bases between them. The CDR3 length is 12 residues. In DNA form, the CDR3 reads TGCAGTGCTACCCAACCGAACACTGAAGCTTTCTTT. Translated, it gives CSATQPNTEAFF.

This clonotype is medium-sized in the sample. The J gene is TRBJ1-1, the V gene TRBV11-3; D is uncertain. The V and J ends lost 0 bases and 4 bases respectively, with 9 bases between them. Germline loops: CDR1 SGHNT, CDR2 YENEEA. This CDR3 contains 14 residues. The CDR3 nucleotides read TGTGCCAGCAGCTTAGATCGGCGGGGCACTGAAGCTTTCTTT. Translation: CASSLDRRGTEAFF.

This clonotype was seen only a few times. The chain carries TRBV6-2 or TRBV6-3 and TRBJ2-5, with unresolved D. This CDR3 has 12 amino acids. CDR1 MNHEY and CDR2 SVGEGT come from the germline V gene. The V and J ends lost 2 bases and 5 bases respectively, with 6 bases between them. CDR3 sequence (DNA): TGTGCCAGCAGTTACCGACCGGAGACCCAGTACTTC. Translating it yields CASSYRPETQYF.

In its sample, this clonotype was seen a few times. This may be a read error: a much more frequent sequence differs by one nucleotide. This rearrangement joins TRBV19 to TRBJ1-2; D perhaps matches TRBD1 (5 bases). The V gene's germline CDR1 is LNHDA and CDR2 SQIVND (reference sequence). The CDR3 is made up of 13 amino acids. The CDR3: CASGMGPVGGYTF. CDR3 bases: TGTGCCAGTGGTATGGGGCCAGTCGGAGGCTACACCTTC.

There are many counts of this clonotype. The chain joins TRBV13 to TRBJ2-1; D possibly corresponds to TRBD2 (7 bases). The V gene's germline CDR1 is PRHDT and CDR2 FYEKMQ (reference sequence). The CDR3 runs 15 residues. V lost 6 bases and J 6 bases, leaving 18 bases between the germline ends. The CDR3 loop reads CASRPYSGGLNEQFF. In DNA form, the CDR3 reads TGTGCCAGCAGACCATACTCGGGGGGCCTCAATGAGCAGTTCTTC.

This clonotype occurred many times. The gene calls are TRBV20-1 and TRBJ1-4; D not resolved. The ends were cut back, 7 bases at V and 5 bases at J, with 14 bases in the middle. The length of the CDR3 is 13 residues. The V gene's germline CDR1 is DFQATT and CDR2 SNEGSKA (reference sequence). The CDR3, as DNA: TGCAGTGGTTCTGAAGGGTTAAATGAAAAACTGTTTTTT. This translates into CSGSEGLNEKLFF.

This clonotype has a count of ten or more. CDR3 nucleotides: TGTGCCAGCAGCCCAGGACTAGCGACAACCTACGAGCAGTACTTC. Its protein product is CASSPGLATTYEQYF. The rearrangement uses TRBV7-9 and TRBJ2-7; 9 bases agree with TRBD2. Per the germline V gene, CDR1 is SEHNR and CDR2 is FQNEAQ (reference sequence). The junction had 7 bases not matched to a gene; V was cut back by 5 bases and J by 2 bases. CDR3 length: 15 residues.

This clonotype counts as medium-sized. In nucleotides, the CDR3 is TGTGCCAGCAGTTTGTGGGGAAAGCCCCAGCATTTT. Amino acid sequence: CASSLWGKPQHF. The chain links TRBV12-3 or TRBV12-4 to TRBJ1-5; D gene ambiguous. With 3 bases removed from V and 8 bases from J, the gap between germline ends came to 8 bases. This CDR3 comprises 12 residues.

Remarks on this clonotype: A read error is possible here, since a much larger clone lies one base away. The rearrangement uses TRBV2 and TRBJ2-4; 8 bases are a match to TRBD1. Per germline, CDR1 SNHLY and CDR2 FYNNEI. This CDR3 spans 15 amino acids. The CDR3, as DNA: TGTGCCAGCTGTGACGACAGGGGCGGTTTGGACATTCAGTACTTC. Protein: CASCDDRGGLDIQYF.

This clonotype was seen a handful of times. J is TRBJ1-2 and V is TRBV20-1; TRBD1 aligns across 7 bases. CDR3 length: 16 residues. V lost 0 bases, J lost 5 bases, and 12 bases stayed unmatched. Germline CDR1 is DFQATT and CDR2 is SNEGSKA (reference sequence). The CDR3 DNA reads as TGCAGTGCTAGAGATAGGACAGGATCACCATTTTATGGCTACACCTTC. Its translation: CSARDRTGSPFYGYTF.